The 27 T cell receptor beta chains given below trace back to one sample, sequenced in a study of blood T cell repertoires in COVID-19. Measured with immunoSEQ multiplex PCR; TCRdb has only the in-frame clones, and not every one. The sample carries roughly 150,000 clones, approximately 86% recorded once. The source material was PBMCs or T cells enriched from blood (not recorded which). These TCRs come from a woman between 40 and 55 years old who had been exposed to COVID-19.

The chain combines TRBV9 with TRBJ1-1; no definite D call. Trimming took 0 bases from V and 10 from J, leaving 16 bases between them. CDR1 and CDR2 (germline): SGDLS, YYNGEE. There are 14 residues in the CDR3. In DNA form, the CDR3 reads TGTGCCAGCAGCGTAGGGGCGGGGAGCATTGGAGCTTTCTTT. Translating it yields CASSVGAGSIGAFF.

The chain couples TRBV29-1 to TRBJ1-1, with D possibly TRBD1 on 5 matching bases. CDR3 length equals 12 residues. Germline lookup yields CDR1 SQVTM and CDR2 ANQGSEA. Trimming removed 6 bases at V and 2 bases at J, with 10 bases between. CDR3 in amino acids: CSVFRVNTEAFF. CDR3 DNA: TGCAGCGTCTTCAGGGTTAACACTGAAGCTTTCTTT.

For the CDR3, the DNA is TGTGCCAGCAGTCCCACCAGGGGGCAGGACACTGAAGCTTTCTTT. Its protein is CASSPTRGQDTEAFF. The V call is TRBV28, the J call TRBJ1-1; 8 bases map to TRBD1. This CDR3 has 15 amino acids. V was clipped by 5 bases and J by 3 bases; unmatched bases: 8. Germline V gene sequence: CDR1 MDHEN, CDR2 SYDVKM.

This chain connects TRBV6-5 to TRBJ1-5; D possibly corresponds to TRBD1 (5 bases). V was clipped by 2 bases and J by 3 bases, with 11 bases between them. Germline V gene sequence: CDR1 MNHEY, CDR2 SVGAGI. The CDR3 is made up of 15 amino acids. The CDR3 coding sequence is TGTGCCAGCAGTTACAGCAGGGTTTCCAATCAGCCCCAGCATTTT. Translating gives CASSYSRVSNQPQHF.

The genes are TRBV6-5 and TRBJ2-5; D is perhaps TRBD1 (6 bases). V was pared by 6 bases and J by 5 bases, with 19 bases between. Germline-derived CDR1 and CDR2 are MNHEY and SVGAGI. CDR3 size: 15 residues. The DNA of the CDR3 is TGTGCCAGCAGACCCCACAGGGCCGGCTCGGAGACCCAGTACTTC. Translation gives CASRPHRAGSETQYF.

This clone was detected once. The genes are TRBV7-9 and TRBJ1-5; D is possibly TRBD1 (5 bases). The CDR3 extends over 17 amino acids. V was pared by 0 bases and J by 5 bases, with 17 bases between. Germline V gives CDR1 SEHNR, CDR2 FQNEAQ (reference sequence). The CDR3 protein is CASSLASRGENYQPQHF. CDR3 nucleotides: TGTGCCAGCAGCTTAGCGTCTCGGGGGGAGAATTATCAGCCCCAGCATTTT.

In this sample, this clone turned up a few times. The J gene is TRBJ2-1, the V gene TRBV4-3, with 11 bases lining up with TRBD2. Germline V gene lookup returns CDR1 LGHNA and CDR2 YSLEER. This CDR3 has 16 residues. V gave up 1 base and J gave up 9 bases; unmatched junction bases: 8. The CDR3 DNA follows: TGCGCCAGCAGCCAAGTCAAACTAGCGGGAGAGGGTGAGCAGTTCTTC. Protein: CASSQVKLAGEGEQFF.

The chain employs TRBV19 and TRBJ1-4; D not certain. CDR1 is LNHDA and CDR2 is SQIVND in the germline V gene (reference sequence). The CDR3 runs to 12 residues. Trimming shortened V by 6 bases and J by 7 bases, and 9 bases separated the two germline ends. The CDR3 protein is CASSLLREKLFF. CDR3 bases: TGTGCCAGTAGCCTCCTTCGTGAAAAACTGTTTTTT.

The V and J genes are TRBV3-1 (or the pseudogene TRBV3-2) and TRBJ2-1, with 12 bases identical to TRBD2. V shed 3 bases and J 7 bases; nucleotides not matched to a gene: 7. CDR1 is LGHDT and CDR2 is YNNKEL in the germline V gene (reference sequence). This CDR3 spans 16 amino acids. This chain's CDR3 is CASSQALAGGPNEQFF. The CDR3 bases are TGTGCCAGCAGCCAGGCTCTAGCGGGGGGGCCTAATGAGCAGTTCTTC.

The gene calls are TRBV4-2 and TRBJ2-2; weak D call: TRBD2 (7 bases). CDR1 and CDR2 (germline): LGHNA, YNFKEQ. Between the trimmed V and J ends, which lost 2 bases and 2 bases, there was a span of 12 bases. CDR3 length: 16 residues. For the CDR3, the DNA is TGTGCCAGCAGCCAAACGGGGGGCACTAACACCGGGGAGCTGTTTTTT. Protein product: CASSQTGGTNTGELFF.

V usage is TRBV2 and J usage is TRBJ2-2; D uncertain. V was trimmed by 0 bases and J by 9 bases, leaving 5 bases between them. There are 12 residues in the CDR3. Germline assignment: CDR1 SNHLY and CDR2 FYNNEI. The CDR3, as DNA: TGTGCCAGCAGTGAAGCGCGGAGGGAGCTGTTTTTT. Translated: CASSEARRELFF.

In its sample, this clone was seen a few times. V is TRBV6-5 and J is TRBJ1-1; D possibly corresponds to TRBD1 (5 bases). Trimming left V 6 bases short and J 5 bases short, with 19 bases between. CDR1 and CDR2 (germline): MNHEY, SVGAGI. This CDR3 is 15 amino acids long. The CDR3 here is CASSLGGEGRTEAFF. CDR3 bases: TGTGCCAGCAGCCTCGGGGGGGAGGGAAGGACTGAAGCTTTCTTT.

This clone was picked up a small number of times. The rearrangement links TRBV6-1 to TRBJ2-3; 10 bases match TRBD2. Per the germline V gene, CDR1 is MNHNS and CDR2 is SASEGT. With 4 bases clipped from V and 6 bases from J, the junction kept 10 bases outside the gene matches. This CDR3 region has 16 residues. CDR3: CASSANSGRTSDTQYF. The CDR3 bases are TGTGCCAGCAGTGCGAATAGCGGGAGGACTTCGGATACGCAGTATTTT.

The V gene is TRBV7-9, the J gene TRBJ1-1; no definite D call. The CDR3 contains 11 residues. Trimming left V 4 bases short and J 6 bases short, with 6 bases between. In germline, CDR1 is SEHNR, CDR2 FQNEAQ (reference sequence). The DNA of the CDR3 is TGTGCCAGCAGCTACGGAGCTGAAGCTTTCTTT. Amino acids: CASSYGAEAFF.

The chain carries TRBV7-9 and TRBJ2-5; TRBD1 agrees at 9 bases. Germline assignment: CDR1 SEHNR and CDR2 FQNEAQ (reference sequence). The CDR3 runs 17 residues. V was clipped by 4 bases and J by 2 bases; unmatched bases: 11. CDR3 loop: CASSSPLGDRDQETQYF. CDR3 coding DNA: TGTGCCAGCAGCTCACCGCTGGGGGACAGGGATCAAGAGACCCAGTACTTC.

The chain is built from TRBV10-2 and TRBJ2-1; weak D call: TRBD2 (5 bases). The germline CDR1 and CDR2 sequences are WSHSY and SAAADI. This CDR3 comprises 14 residues. Trimming removed 8 bases at V and 2 bases at J, with 13 bases between. The CDR3 region has the DNA TGCGCCAGCTCCCTGGCGGGTCCCTACAATGAGCAGTTCTTC. This sequence encodes CASSLAGPYNEQFF.

This sequence joins TRBV19 and TRBJ2-2; perhaps TRBD1 as D (6 bases). In germline, CDR1 is LNHDA, CDR2 SQIVND (reference sequence). The CDR3 length is 13 residues. Between the trimmed V and J ends, which lost 7 bases and 6 bases, there was a span of 12 bases. DNA of the CDR3: TGTGCCAGTAACCCAACAGGGCCCGGGGAGCTGTTTTTT. As protein: CASNPTGPGELFF.

The chain uses TRBV19 and TRBJ1-2, with 7 bases matching TRBD1. Germline CDR1 and CDR2: LNHDA and SQIVND (reference sequence). CDR3 length: 13 amino acids. Unmatched junction bases numbered 4, after V lost 5 bases and J lost 4 bases. The CDR3: CASSPRQGYGYTF. The CDR3 DNA sequence: TGTGCCAGTAGTCCCAGACAGGGCTATGGCTACACCTTC.

The rearrangement uses TRBV5-1 and TRBJ1-2; D is perhaps TRBD1 (6 bases). The germline CDR1 and CDR2 sequences are SGHRS and YFSETQ. The V and J ends lost 4 bases and 4 bases respectively, with 11 bases between them. There are 13 residues in the CDR3. DNA of the CDR3: TGCGCCAGCAGCCCCGGACAGCCCTATGGCTACACCTTC. As protein: CASSPGQPYGYTF.

This chain uses TRBV6-6 with TRBJ1-1; 9 bases map to TRBD1. After removal of 5 bases from V and 5 bases from J, the junction contained 6 bases not matched to a gene. Germline CDR1 MNHNY, CDR2 SVGAGI (reference sequence). The length of the CDR3 is 14 residues. The CDR3 loop reads CASSRNRGPTEAFF. The CDR3 DNA sequence: TGTGCCAGCAGTCGCAACAGGGGGCCTACTGAAGCTTTCTTT.

Written as DNA, the CDR3 is TGTGCCAGCAGGGACCCGGGACAGGGGAACACCGGGGAGCTGTTTTTT. Protein sequence: CASRDPGQGNTGELFF. The rearrangement links TRBV25-1 to TRBJ2-2; 9 positions agree with TRBD1. From germline, CDR1 is MGHDK and CDR2 SYGVNS. Trimming took 6 bases from V and 1 from J; bases not matched to a gene: 6. This CDR3 comprises 16 residues.

This chain joins TRBV27 and TRBJ1-5; D not certain. V lost 7 bases to trimming and J lost 6 bases, with 16 bases between them. The V gene's germline CDR1 is MNHEY and CDR2 SMNVEV (reference sequence). The CDR3 covers 14 residues. The CDR3 nucleotides read TGTGCCAGCACCCTAGGTTTAGTGGGTCAGCCCCAGCATTTT. This codes for CASTLGLVGQPQHF.

The chain couples TRBV7-8 to TRBJ2-1, with TRBD2 matching over 10 bases. V shed 5 bases, J shed 3 bases, and the junction held 19 bases outside the gene matches. Germline V CDR1 and CDR2: SGHVS, FQNEAQ. This CDR3 contains 20 residues. CDR3 region: CASSPILAGVLGSFYNEQFF. DNA of the CDR3: TGTGCCAGCAGCCCCATCCTAGCGGGAGTCTTGGGGAGCTTCTACAATGAGCAGTTCTTC.

This sequence joins TRBV28 and TRBJ2-7, with a tentative D call TRBD2 (5 bases). This CDR3 contains 14 residues. With 9 bases removed from V and 0 bases from J, the gap between germline ends came to 15 bases. In germline, CDR1 is MDHEN, CDR2 SYDVKM. DNA for the CDR3: TGTGCCAGTTCAAGGGCGGGCCACTCCTACGAGCAGTACTTC. Its protein is CASSRAGHSYEQYF.

The rearrangement links TRBV19 to TRBJ2-7; tentative D call: TRBD2 (6 bases). The germline CDR1 and CDR2 sequences are LNHDA and SQIVND (reference sequence). The CDR3 extends over 13 amino acids. V lost 5 bases and J 7 bases, leaving 15 bases between the germline ends. Written as DNA, the CDR3 is TGTGCCAGTAGTCCGAGCGGGCTACGGGAGCAGTACTTC. Translation gives CASSPSGLREQYF.

The count of this clone is one. The chain joins TRBV28 to TRBJ2-4, with 10 bases matching TRBD1. In germline, CDR1 is MDHEN, CDR2 SYDVKM. This CDR3 has 17 residues. With 3 bases clipped from V and 3 bases from J, the junction kept 8 bases outside the gene matches. CDR3 residues: CASSLLTGGASKNIQYF. The CDR3 region has the DNA TGTGCCAGCAGTTTGCTGACAGGGGGCGCGAGCAAAAACATTCAGTACTTC.

J is TRBJ1-4 and V is TRBV5-1; tentatively, D is TRBD1 (5 bases). Germline lookup yields CDR1 SGHRS and CDR2 YFSETQ. With 4 bases removed from V and 8 bases from J, the gap between germline ends came to 12 bases. The CDR3 consists of 13 residues. The chain's CDR3 is CASSLTEYEKLFF. CDR3 bases: TGCGCCAGCAGCCTGACAGAATACGAAAAACTGTTTTTT.